The rows below give T cell receptor beta chains drawn from one sample of a study of blood T cell repertoires in COVID-19. Here immunoSEQ multiplex PCR was the method, and the copy in TCRdb shows in-frame clones only, minus some. Of 250,000 to 300,000 clones in the sample, about 85% were seen once. Sequencing was performed on peripheral blood. These receptors originate from a man aged 18 to 30 with active or convalescent COVID-19. CDR3s include the opening cysteine and the closing phenylalanine or tryptophan. A D gene is named only where the DNA matches it firmly. Clone size is shown for a subset of rows, as once, few, many or a class of expanded clone.

J: TRBJ2-3
size: -
V: TRBV4-2
D: TRBD2
CDR3: CASSQVVGSAGVQDTQYF
DNA: TGTGCCAGCAGCCAAGTAGTGGGCAGCGCGGGGGTCCAAGATACGCAGTATTTT

J: TRBJ1-2
size: -
V: TRBV10-1
D: -
CDR3: CASSDTSYGYTF
DNA: TGCGCCAGCAGTGATACTTCCTATGGCTACACCTTC

J: TRBJ1-1
size: -
V: TRBV2
D: -
CDR3: CASSYGLVMNTEAFF
DNA: TGTGCCAGCAGTTATGGACTTGTCATGAACACTGAAGCTTTCTTT

J: TRBJ1-1
size: -
V: TRBV2
D: -
CDR3: CASSKETGTTEAFF
DNA: TGTGCCAGCAGCAAGGAAACCGGGACAACCGAAGCTTTCTTT

J: TRBJ2-3
size: -
V: TRBV4-3
D: TRBD1
CDR3: CASSQEGLGQGASDTQYF
DNA: TGCGCCAGCAGCCAAGAGGGGCTGGGACAGGGGGCCTCAGATACGCAGTATTTT

J: TRBJ1-1
size: -
V: TRBV28
D: TRBD1
CDR3: CASTDRVAEAFF
DNA: TGTGCCAGCACGGACAGGGTGGCGGAAGCTTTCTTT

J: TRBJ2-3
size: few
V: TRBV7-9
D: -
CDR3: CASSPSVIFVEYF
DNA: TGTGCCAGCAGCCCGTCCGTAATTTTCGTCGAGTATTTT

J: TRBJ2-7
size: -
V: TRBV7-9
D: TRBD2
CDR3: CATREGGEQYF
DNA: TGTGCCACCAGGGAGGGTGGGGAGCAGTACTTC

J: TRBJ1-4
size: -
V: TRBV30
D: -
CDR3: CAWTGGGAGSEKLFF
DNA: TGTGCCTGGACCGGGGGGGGCGCCGGCAGTGAAAAACTGTTTTTT

J: TRBJ1-1
size: -
V: TRBV5-6
D: -
CDR3: CASSLANTEAFF
DNA: TGTGCCAGCAGCTTGGCCAATACTGAAGCTTTCTTT

J: TRBJ1-1
size: -
V: TRBV27
D: TRBD1
CDR3: CASIGETGVDTEAFF
DNA: TGTGCCAGCATAGGTGAGACAGGGGTTGACACTGAAGCTTTCTTT

J: TRBJ2-1
size: once
V: TRBV6-4
D: -
CDR3: CASSAEGLGPYNEQFF
DNA: TGTGCCAGCAGTGCGGAGGGCCTGGGGCCCTACAATGAGCAGTTCTTC

J: TRBJ2-3
size: -
V: TRBV2
D: TRBD2
CDR3: CASSEGLLTDTQYF
DNA: TGTGCCAGCAGTGAGGGACTACTCACAGATACGCAGTATTTT

J: TRBJ1-1
size: -
V: TRBV6-5
D: -
CDR3: CASTFGNTEAFF
DNA: TGTGCCAGCACATTCGGGAACACTGAAGCTTTCTTT

J: TRBJ1-6
size: many
V: TRBV6-2/TRBV6-3
D: TRBD1
CDR3: CASSYGTENSPLHF
DNA: TGTGCCAGCAGTTACGGGACAGAGAATTCACCCCTCCACTTT

J: TRBJ2-5
size: -
V: TRBV15
D: -
CDR3: CATRAGLAEETQYF
DNA: TGTGCCACCAGGGCAGGTCTAGCCGAAGAGACCCAGTACTTC

J: TRBJ2-1
size: -
V: TRBV6-2/TRBV6-3
D: TRBD2
CDR3: CASSSYRLAAWEQFF
DNA: TGTGCCAGCAGTTCTTACCGACTAGCGGCCTGGGAGCAGTTCTTC

J: TRBJ1-1
size: -
V: TRBV7-9
D: -
CDR3: CASSFSGWNTEAFF
DNA: TGTGCCAGCAGCTTCTCAGGCTGGAACACTGAAGCTTTCTTT

J: TRBJ2-7
size: once
V: TRBV7-6
D: TRBD2
CDR3: CASSSGGRGEQYF
DNA: TGTGCCAGCAGCTCCGGGGGGAGAGGCGAGCAGTACTTC

J: TRBJ2-5
size: -
V: TRBV15
D: TRBD2
CDR3: CATSRGSGGLLETQYF
DNA: TGTGCCACCAGCAGAGGTAGCGGGGGACTCTTGGAGACCCAGTACTTC

J: TRBJ2-5
size: -
V: TRBV2
D: TRBD2
CDR3: CASFGGGGQTQYF
DNA: TGTGCCAGCTTTGGTGGGGGAGGGCAGACCCAGTACTTC

J: TRBJ2-7
size: few
V: TRBV28
D: -
CDR3: CASSSPSGQISYEQYF
DNA: TGTGCCAGCAGTTCCCCCTCGGGACAAATCTCCTACGAGCAGTACTTC

J: TRBJ2-2
size: once
V: TRBV12-3/TRBV12-4
D: -
CDR3: CASSLVLGELFF
DNA: TGTGCCAGCAGTTTAGTTCTCGGGGAGCTGTTTTTT

J: TRBJ2-2
size: many
V: TRBV2
D: TRBD1
CDR3: CASSGDRYTGELFF
DNA: TGTGCCAGCAGCGGGGACAGGTACACCGGGGAGCTGTTTTTT

J: TRBJ1-4
size: -
V: TRBV6-5
D: -
CDR3: CASSYSREGREKLFF
DNA: TGTGCCAGCAGTTACTCCCGGGAGGGGAGGGAAAAACTGTTTTTT

J: TRBJ1-2
size: few
V: TRBV4-3
D: TRBD1
CDR3: CASSQDPQGGNYGYTF
DNA: TGCGCCAGCAGCCAAGACCCACAGGGGGGGAATTATGGCTACACCTTC

J: TRBJ1-6
size: few
V: TRBV5-3
D: -
CDR3: CARRLENRVNSPLHF
DNA: TGTGCCAGAAGGCTGGAGAACAGGGTGAATTCACCCCTCCACTTT

J: TRBJ2-5
size: -
V: TRBV14
D: -
CDR3: CASSQLGQETQYF
DNA: TGTGCCAGCAGCCAACTAGGCCAAGAGACCCAGTACTTC

J: TRBJ1-2
size: once
V: TRBV7-9
D: TRBD1
CDR3: CASSPSLTGGGGYTF
DNA: TGTGCCAGCAGCCCTAGTCTAACAGGGGGCGGTGGCTACACCTTC

J: TRBJ2-3
size: -
V: TRBV7-9
D: TRBD2
CDR3: CASTTAIAGGSTDTQYF
DNA: TGTGCCAGCACCACCGCAATCGCGGGGGGTAGCACAGATACGCAGTATTTT

J: TRBJ2-5
size: -
V: TRBV7-6
D: -
CDR3: CASSPQGAWETQYF
DNA: TGTGCCAGCAGCCCACAAGGGGCGTGGGAGACCCAGTACTTC

J: TRBJ1-2
size: few
V: TRBV30
D: -
CDR3: CAWSLVANYGYTF
DNA: TGTGCCTGGAGTCTAGTGGCTAACTATGGCTACACCTTC

J: TRBJ1-5
size: -
V: TRBV5-1
D: TRBD1
CDR3: CASSFQGGQPQHF
DNA: TGCGCCAGCAGCTTCCAGGGGGGACAGCCCCAGCATTTT

J: TRBJ2-7
size: -
V: TRBV5-4
D: -
CDR3: CASRSTEGHSEQYF
DNA: TGTGCCAGCAGATCGACGGAGGGGCATAGCGAGCAGTACTTC

J: TRBJ2-1
size: -
V: TRBV19
D: -
CDR3: CASSILQYNEQFF
DNA: TGTGCCAGTAGTATACTACAGTACAATGAGCAGTTCTTC

J: TRBJ2-1
size: -
V: TRBV7-9
D: -
CDR3: CASSFGATTYNEQFF
DNA: TGTGCCAGCAGCTTTGGAGCGACCACCTACAATGAGCAGTTCTTC

J: TRBJ2-1
size: once
V: TRBV29-1
D: -
CDR3: CSVVSASYNEQFF
DNA: TGCAGCGTTGTTAGCGCCTCCTACAATGAGCAGTTCTTC

J: TRBJ2-1
size: -
V: TRBV10-3
D: -
CDR3: CAISDFRANEQFF
DNA: TGTGCCATCAGCGACTTCAGGGCCAATGAGCAGTTCTTC

J: TRBJ2-7
size: -
V: TRBV5-5
D: TRBD1
CDR3: CASSLLGTGAQEQYF
DNA: TGTGCCAGCAGCTTGCTCGGGACAGGGGCCCAGGAGCAGTACTTC

J: TRBJ1-1
size: -
V: TRBV7-3
D: TRBD1
CDR3: CASSLFPGQGWTEAFF
DNA: TGTGCCAGCAGCTTATTTCCGGGACAGGGGTGGACTGAAGCTTTCTTT

J: TRBJ2-3
size: few
V: TRBV5-6
D: TRBD1
CDR3: CASSYVPGQGTDTQYF
DNA: TGTGCCAGCAGTTATGTACCGGGACAGGGCACAGATACGCAGTATTTT

J: TRBJ1-2
size: -
V: TRBV25-1
D: TRBD1
CDR3: CASSETGGEGYGYTF
DNA: TGTGCCAGCAGTGAGACAGGGGGCGAGGGCTATGGCTACACCTTC

J: TRBJ1-2
size: -
V: TRBV18
D: TRBD1
CDR3: CASSPPNDRVGYTF
DNA: TGTGCCAGCTCACCACCGAACGACAGGGTTGGCTACACCTTC

J: TRBJ1-5
size: -
V: TRBV11-3
D: -
CDR3: CASSRSGAGDQPQHF
DNA: TGTGCCAGCAGCAGGTCAGGCGCGGGCGATCAGCCCCAGCATTTT

J: TRBJ2-7
size: -
V: TRBV9
D: TRBD2
CDR3: CASNIAGETYEQYF
DNA: TGTGCCAGCAACATAGCGGGGGAAACCTACGAGCAGTACTTC

J: TRBJ2-3
size: few
V: TRBV5-1
D: TRBD2
CDR3: CASSKGTSGRAPDTQYF
DNA: TGCGCCAGCAGCAAAGGGACTAGCGGGAGGGCACCAGATACGCAGTATTTT

J: TRBJ2-7
size: -
V: TRBV4-1
D: -
CDR3: CASSQAPSGYEQYF
DNA: TGCGCCAGCAGCCAAGCCCCCTCAGGGTACGAGCAGTACTTC

J: TRBJ2-5
size: -
V: TRBV5-4
D: TRBD2
CDR3: CASRTSSGRGETQYF
DNA: TGTGCCAGCAGAACCTCTAGCGGACGAGGAGAGACCCAGTACTTC

J: TRBJ2-4
size: once
V: TRBV5-8
D: -
CDR3: CASSLVPIVAKNIQYF
DNA: TGTGCCAGCAGCTTGGTCCCAATTGTAGCCAAAAACATTCAGTACTTC

J: TRBJ2-3
size: -
V: TRBV2
D: -
CDR3: CASSGESVDTQYF
DNA: TGTGCCAGCTCAGGGGAGTCCGTGGATACGCAGTATTTT

J: TRBJ1-6
size: -
V: TRBV7-3
D: -
CDR3: CASSLGQAGSPLHF
DNA: TGTGCCAGCAGCTTGGGGCAGGCCGGATCACCCCTCCACTTT

J: TRBJ1-3
size: -
V: TRBV6-5
D: -
CDR3: CASSYYRQGTGNTIYF
DNA: TGTGCCAGCAGTTACTATCGGCAGGGGACTGGAAACACCATATATTTT

J: TRBJ1-2
size: -
V: TRBV24-1
D: TRBD1
CDR3: CATRTGQGRSCGYTF
DNA: TGTGCCACCAGGACAGGACAGGGCCGCTCTTGTGGCTACACCTTC